This T cell receptor beta chain is from a study of patients and donors after allogeneic stem cell transplantation. The V end lost 2 bases, the J end lost 2 bases, and 12 bases lay between the germline ends. The CDR3 is 15 amino acids. Germline V gene sequence: CDR1 DFQATT, CDR2 SNEGSKA (reference sequence). TCRdb re-analysed the RT-PCR reads in MiXCR, keeping a single row per CDR3 protein. The data hold roughly 880,000 distinct CDR3 sequences, with roughly 18% observed a single time. The TCR comes from a human donor who was either an allogeneic HSCT recipient or a stem cell or donor lymphocyte infusion donor (not recorded which). It is not recorded whose cells these are; they may come from a transplant donor. The chain carries TRBV20-1 and TRBJ2-2; D not resolved. Sequenced: blood, either unsorted or a sorted T cell fraction (not recorded which). CDR3 DNA: TGCAGTGCTAGATCTCCACTGAACAACACCGGGGAGCTGTTTTTT. Protein product: CSARSPLNNTGELFF.